This T cell receptor (beta chain) is from a study of lymphopenia after photon versus proton radiotherapy. Germline V gene sequence: CDR1 MNHNS, CDR2 SASEGT. With 10 bases removed from V and 7 bases from J, the gap between germline ends came to 14 bases. The CDR3 has 12 residues. The method was immunoSEQ multiplex PCR; TCRdb's version includes in-frame clones alone and lacks a portion of them. Among about 58,000 clones, approximately 84% were seen once, and the ten largest hold roughly 2%. V is TRBV6-1 and J is TRBJ1-5; D possibly corresponds to TRBD1 (5 bases). The TCR was taken from a man aged 55 to 69 with pancreatic cancer. The sequencing used peripheral blood, collected from a patient treated with proton-based radiotherapy. CDR3 protein: CAIRGGKQPQHF. Written as DNA, the CDR3 is TGTGCCATTCGGGGCGGGAAGCAGCCCCAGCATTTT.